This TCR beta chain is from a study of cytomegalovirus exposure and HLA in healthy donors (dated by TCRdb to the late 2010s). In terms of the full investigation: An earlier analysis of roughly 610 of the donors reported approximately 260 Gb of sequence data and around 100 million unique TCR beta sequences obtained from approximately 180 million T cells. Approximately 300 gigabases of sequencing data and tens of millions of unique TCR sequences were included in an early release covering around 600 HLA-typed donors. Of the roughly 400 genotyped donors, approximately 80% fell in the genetic ancestry cluster associated with self-reported Caucasian donors. The aim of the study was to test whether cataloging public T cell receptors could identify signatures of past pathogen exposure. Using immunosequencing, the study profiled T cell repertoires from 666 subjects and related those repertoires to cytomegalovirus serostatus. A separate validation cohort of roughly 110 different subjects was used in addition to the approximately 610-subject first cohort. High-throughput TCR immunosequencing, statistical association of individual TCRs with disease status, and machine learning were combined to predict cytomegalovirus infection status. A later analysis re-examined previously published TCR beta repertoires from roughly 720 donors and added high-resolution HLA genotyping to investigate patterns of TCR occurrence. In the later analysis, no new phenotypic data were used to find candidate immune exposures; instead, reliance was placed on TCR beta sequences and their occurrence across donors. An earlier analysis of some 600 of the donors applied high-throughput TCR beta sequencing to assess whether each TCR beta V gene segment acted as functional or pseudogenic. Alongside the repertoire data, information on donor age, sex, ethnicity and CMV serostatus was compiled. A later genetic analysis used genome-wide SNP genotypes for about 65% of the roughly 700 donors, treating that subset as a discovery cohort. All discovery cohort repertoires had been generated using a single sequencing platform. Class I and class II HLA loci were covered by the typing at four-digit resolution. Typing coverage differed by locus: A, B, C, DRB1 and DQB1 were typed in roughly 620-630 donors, DQA1 in about 500, DPA1 in roughly 590, and DPB1 in approximately 450. Four or five DR-DQ haplotypes were handled as single units for association and clustering because linkage in the cohort was strong. On average, roughly 240,000 unique TCR beta nucleotide sequences were sequenced per donor among 350 to 400 genotyped donors of the cohort, with roughly 18% of those sequences being non-productive.

The method was the immunoSEQ multiplex PCR assay. A mixture of 60 forward primers for TCR Vbeta segments and 13 reverse primers for TCR Jbeta segments was used in the multiplex PCR. The CDR3 region of rearranged TCR beta genes was amplified from genomic DNA with a multiplex PCR assay. The amplified TCR beta libraries were sequenced on the Illumina HiSeq System as 87-base-pair reads. The study's processing was this. In a later analysis, some 80 million unique TCR beta chains were counted across the 500 to 850 repertoires, and roughly 11 million of these chains were shared by at least two donors. A nearest-neighbor algorithm error-corrected the raw reads and collapsed the reads into unique sequences, merging closely related sequences to remove PCR and sequencing errors. V, D and J gene segments were assigned by aligning CDR3 sequences to IMGT reference sequences. Each retained sequence needed at least a six-nucleotide match to both a V gene segment and a J gene segment. A rearrangement counted as productive if the CDR3 had no stop codons and remained in frame with V and J, and every other rearrangement counted as non-productive. CDR3 was defined by IMGT convention, running from the second conserved V-encoded cysteine to the conserved J-encoded phenylalanine. The earlier analysis of some 550 of the donors excluded any sequence lacking an unambiguous match to a single V gene segment. An earlier analysis of about 600 of the donors called V segments functional above 56.7% productive rearrangements and segregating when the between-donor standard deviation exceeded 5%. A statistical classification framework was built to diagnose cytomegalovirus status from the catalog of TCR beta chain sequences. A later analysis assigned V and J genes by comparing TCR nucleotide sequences with IMGT/GENE-DB human TR gene sequences. In a later analysis, CDR3 sequences and most-parsimonious VDJ recombination scenarios were assigned using the TCRdist pipeline. A later analysis defined each TCR beta chain by its CDR3 amino acid sequence plus V-gene family, and excluded reads lacking a unique V-gene family. To address suspected cross-contamination and a sequencing artifact, a later analysis removed roughly 640 highly shared, low-generation-probability nucleotide sequences. In a later analysis, a clonal expansion index for each public chain was calculated from normalized within-repertoire ranks of inferred template counts. In a later analysis, generation probabilities were computed using a VDJ recombination model fitted to out-of-frame rearrangements, and the results were checked against IGoR. Hypergeometric tests were used in a later analysis to score TCR-TCR, TCR-HLA and TCR-CMV co-occurrence, with a repertoire-size bias correction applied to the TCR pairs. A later analysis estimated false discovery rates by permuting HLA or CMV assignments 20 times. In a later analysis, co-occurring TCRs were grouped using DBSCAN, and TCRdist sequence similarity was added for clustering within HLA-allele-positive subsets. For co-occurrence clustering, repertoires with fewer than 30,000 or more than 120,000 public chains were excluded, along with 4 to 6 repertoires with anomalous nucleotide sharing. TCRdb mirrors the immuneACCESS table, restricted to in-frame sequences. Some clones are absent from its copies; in checked studies, under half trace to an unresolved V gene, and the reason for the others is unknown. That table is the source of V, J and clone size, and D and trimming were worked out from the DNA. In all, the sample holds approximately 190,000 clones, and approximately 81% of those were seen once. The biggest ten clones account for about 1.9% of the sample.

Paper-wide results and their limitations: The earlier analysis of approximately 560 of the donors excluded over 15 rarely observed V segments, including chromosome 9 orphons, because counts were too low. The classifier was reported to diagnose cytomegalovirus status with high specificity and sensitivity in both the original and validation cohorts. The presence/absence analyses assumed that sequencing depth was roughly uniform across donors, and that assumption may not be true. When HLA alleles, especially DR and DQ, strongly co-occurred, attributing TCR associations to individual alleles was difficult. In a later analysis, several top co-occurrence clusters were reported to appear linked to parvovirus B19, influenza, CMV and Epstein-Barr virus. The authors suggested that the approach could potentially be extended to other disease states and immunological phenotypes. Some IMGT-functional V segments, including TRBV6-2 and TRBV6-3, could not be told apart with the 87-base-pair reads, so those segments were excluded. A cluster of highly shared sequence variants was judged likely to represent a technical artifact of the sequencing pipeline. Compared with equally common non-associated chains, HLA-associated TCR beta chains in a later analysis were more clonally expanded and had lower generation probabilities. An earlier analysis of approximately 540 of the donors showed that most TCR beta V segments appeared in productive rearrangements either about 87% or about 30% of the time, which broadly matched IMGT annotations. An association between a missense DCLRE1C variant and V-gene and J-gene trimming of TCR beta chains was found in a later genetic analysis and replicated in an independent cohort. Most CMV-associated TCR beta chains appeared to be HLA-restricted in a later analysis, and the HLA associations seemed to be driven largely by CMV exposure. A total of 150 to 200 TCR beta chains were listed by the study as associated with cytomegalovirus. The cohort was sequenced for TCR beta chains only, and without alpha or paired-chain data the features that could be detected were limited. In a later analysis, some 18,000 TCR beta sequences were associated with specific HLA alleles at a false discovery rate of 0.05. For the cohort, immune exposure information was limited to CMV serostatus. In a later analysis, TCR association rates were found to vary across HLA loci, with the most associated TCRs seen for DRB1 alleles and the fewest for HLA-C alleles. A further reported finding was that TCR beta sequences accurately predicted the HLA-A and HLA-B alleles for most subjects in the first cohort. Because some donors lacked HLA typing at each locus, the association tests relied only on the typed subset. Correlated functional status among segregating V segments might reflect linkage disequilibrium, but an unknown experimental factor could not be ruled out. In vitro tests confirmed that a few of the cytomegalovirus-associated TCR beta chains recognize cytomegalovirus antigens. While some public TCRs were present in many individuals, most TCR sequences turned up only very rarely across donors. A later genetic analysis reported fewer N-insertions in productive TCRs among donors in an Asian-associated ancestry cluster than the roughly 620-donor mean.

The CDR1 and CDR2 encoded by the germline V gene are SGHVS and FNYEAQ. The CDR3 runs 14 amino acids, cysteine and phenylalanine included. Solely the CDR3 DNA is kept, with 42 bases framed from the first base. Unmatched junction bases come to 4, with V trimmed by 6 bases and J by 2 bases. With regard to this clone: The antigen this receptor binds is unknown. No quality values exist for individual bases; no much larger clone is one base distant.

The cohort consisted of some 730 healthy bone marrow donors. At the time of sampling, every cohort member was nominally healthy, though immune exposures that went unrecorded were likely present. The donor tested CMV seropositive, placing the donor among the approximately 290 seropositive members of the cohort. A peripheral blood sample was provided by each donor, and peripheral blood mononuclear cells were used for TCR beta sequencing. Genomic DNA extraction from the blood cell samples was performed with the Qiagen DNeasy Blood Extraction Kit. The sequence joins TRBV7-6 to TRBJ2-7, and 10 junctional nucleotides match TRBD2. The specimen sequenced was PBMCs. The clonotype comes from a woman aged 18-35 years in good health and CMV-seropositive. The CDR3: CASSSTSGPYEQYF. The sequence in DNA is TGTGCCAGCAGTTCGACTAGCGGGCCCTACGAGCAGTACTTC.